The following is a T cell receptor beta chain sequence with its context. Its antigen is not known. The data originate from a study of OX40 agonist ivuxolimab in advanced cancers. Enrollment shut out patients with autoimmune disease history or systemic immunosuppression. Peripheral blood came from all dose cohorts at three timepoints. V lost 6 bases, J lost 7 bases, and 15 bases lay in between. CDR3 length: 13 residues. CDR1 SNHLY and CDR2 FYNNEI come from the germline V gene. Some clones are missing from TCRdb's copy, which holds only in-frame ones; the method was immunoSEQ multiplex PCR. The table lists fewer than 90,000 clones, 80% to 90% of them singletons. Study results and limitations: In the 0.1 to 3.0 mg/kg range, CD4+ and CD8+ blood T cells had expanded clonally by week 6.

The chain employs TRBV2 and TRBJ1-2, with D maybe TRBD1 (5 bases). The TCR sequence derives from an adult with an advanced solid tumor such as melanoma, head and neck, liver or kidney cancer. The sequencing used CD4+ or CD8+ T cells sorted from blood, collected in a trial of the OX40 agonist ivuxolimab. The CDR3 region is CASSGASRSGYTF. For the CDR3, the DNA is TGTGCCAGCAGCGGGGCCTCTCGCAGTGGCTACACCTTC.